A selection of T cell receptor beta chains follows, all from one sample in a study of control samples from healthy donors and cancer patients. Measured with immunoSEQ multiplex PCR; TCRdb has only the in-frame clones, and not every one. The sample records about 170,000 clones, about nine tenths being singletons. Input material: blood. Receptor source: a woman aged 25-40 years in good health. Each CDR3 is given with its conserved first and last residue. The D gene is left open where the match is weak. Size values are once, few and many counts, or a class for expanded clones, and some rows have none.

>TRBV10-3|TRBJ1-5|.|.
TGTGCCATCAGTGAACAGAATCAGCCCCAGCATTTT
CAISEQNQPQHF
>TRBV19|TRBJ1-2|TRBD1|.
TGTGCCAGTAGTATGACAGGGGAAGGCTACACCTTC
CASSMTGEGYTF
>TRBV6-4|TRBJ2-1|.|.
TGTGCCAGCAGTGACTCGACAGGAGCCTACAATGAGCAGTTCTTC
CASSDSTGAYNEQFF
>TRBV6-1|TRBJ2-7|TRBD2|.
TGTGCCAGCAGTGAGGGGACTAGCGGGAGCTACGAGCAGTACTTC
CASSEGTSGSYEQYF
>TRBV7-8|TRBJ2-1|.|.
TGTGCCAGCAGCTTAGGGTGGGGGAACAATGAGCAGTTCTTC
CASSLGWGNNEQFF
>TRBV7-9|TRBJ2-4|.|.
TGTGCCAGCAGCTTGGGGGATCTAGCCAAAAACATTCAGTACTTC
CASSLGDLAKNIQYF
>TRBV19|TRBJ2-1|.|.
TGTGCCCTAAGGGAGGCCCCGTACAATGAGCAGTTCTTC
CALREAPYNEQFF
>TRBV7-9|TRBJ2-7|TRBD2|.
TGTGCCAGCCGAAAGACTAGCGGGAGAAAGGGCTCCTACGAGCAGTACTTC
CASRKTSGRKGSYEQYF
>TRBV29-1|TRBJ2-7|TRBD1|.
TGCAGCGTGCCGGGACAGGGGGTCTACGAGCAGTACTTC
CSVPGQGVYEQYF
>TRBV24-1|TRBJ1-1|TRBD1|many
TGTGCCACCAGCCCCGACAGGGGAACTGAAGCTTTCTTT
CATSPDRGTEAFF
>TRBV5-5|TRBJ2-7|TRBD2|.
TGTGCCAGCAGCTTGGTCTCTGGACTAGCGGGGGTCTACGAGCAGTACTTC
CASSLVSGLAGVYEQYF
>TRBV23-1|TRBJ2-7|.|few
TGCGCCAGCAGTCAATCTCGGGGCTACGAGCAGTACTTC
CASSQSRGYEQYF
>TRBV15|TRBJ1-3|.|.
TGTGCCACCAGCAGAGATTTGGTGACCGGGGTTGGAAACACCATATATTTT
CATSRDLVTGVGNTIYF
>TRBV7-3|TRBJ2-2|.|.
TGTGCCAGCAGCTTAACGAGGACCCAGAACACCGGGGAGCTGTTTTTT
CASSLTRTQNTGELFF
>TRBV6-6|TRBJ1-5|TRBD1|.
TGTGCCAGCAGCCAGGGACAGGGGAGCAATCAGCCCCAGCATTTT
CASSQGQGSNQPQHF
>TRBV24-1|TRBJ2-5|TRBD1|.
TGTGCCACCAGGGGACAGGGCAGGGGAGAGACCCAGTACTTC
CATRGQGRGETQYF
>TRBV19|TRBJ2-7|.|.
TGTGCCAGTAGTACCCACGGGGGCTACGAGCAGTACTTC
CASSTHGGYEQYF
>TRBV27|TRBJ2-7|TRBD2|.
TGTGCCAGCAGTTTAACTAGCGGGAACGAGCAGTACTTC
CASSLTSGNEQYF
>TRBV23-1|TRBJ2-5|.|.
TGCGCCAGCAGTCAATCGTGGGAGACCCAGTACTTC
CASSQSWETQYF
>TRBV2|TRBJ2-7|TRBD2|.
TGTGCCAGCAGTGGGGCTAGCGGGCTCTTCTCCTACGAGCAGTACTTC
CASSGASGLFSYEQYF
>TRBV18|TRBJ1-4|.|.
TGTGCCAGCTCACCACCCGGACGTGAAAAACTGTTTTTT
CASSPPGREKLFF
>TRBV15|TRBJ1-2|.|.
TGTGCCACCAGCAGAGATCAGGGCTATGGCTACACCTTC
CATSRDQGYGYTF
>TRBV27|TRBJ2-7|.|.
TGTGCCAGCAGTCGGACGGGCAACGAGCAGTACTTC
CASSRTGNEQYF
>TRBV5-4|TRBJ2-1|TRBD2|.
TGTGCCAGCAGGGGGACTAGCGTTTCCTACAATGAGCAGTTCTTC
CASRGTSVSYNEQFF
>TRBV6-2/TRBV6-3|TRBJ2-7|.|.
TGTGCCAGCAGTAGCGAACCCTCCTACGAGCAGTACTTC
CASSSEPSYEQYF
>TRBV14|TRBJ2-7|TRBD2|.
TGTGCCAGCAGCGGACTAGCGGGAGGGCCCAGCGGATACGAGCAGTACTTC
CASSGLAGGPSGYEQYF
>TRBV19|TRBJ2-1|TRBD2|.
TGTGCCAGTAGTATACCCCAGACTAGCGGGGGGCACAATGAGCAGTTCTTC
CASSIPQTSGGHNEQFF
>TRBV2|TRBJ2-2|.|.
TGTGCCAGCAGTATGACAACTACGAACACCGGGGAGCTGTTTTTT
CASSMTTTNTGELFF
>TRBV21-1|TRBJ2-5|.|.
TGTGCCAGCAGCAGACTAGCGGAATACCAAGAGACCCAGTACTTC
CASSRLAEYQETQYF
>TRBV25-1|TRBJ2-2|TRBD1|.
TGTGCCAGCAGTGAATTCGGGGACAGGGGGCGCAGACCCGGGGAGCTGTTTTTT
CASSEFGDRGRRPGELFF
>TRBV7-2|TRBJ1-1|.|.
TGTGCCAGCAGCTTATGGGGGGGGCAGGGTGAAGCTTTCTTT
CASSLWGGQGEAFF
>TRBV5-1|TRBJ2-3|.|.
TGCGCCAGCAGCTGGGGACCTCCGGGGACCACAGATACGCAGTATTTT
CASSWGPPGTTDTQYF
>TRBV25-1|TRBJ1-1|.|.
TGTGCCAGCAGTGGGACCAACACTGAAGCTTTCTTT
CASSGTNTEAFF
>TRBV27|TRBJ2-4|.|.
TGTGCCAGCAGCGCCCCCGGACCGACTAAAAACATTCAGTACTTC
CASSAPGPTKNIQYF
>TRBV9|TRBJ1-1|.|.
TGTACCAGCAGCCCAACAGGGACCGACACTGAAGCTTTCTTT
CTSSPTGTDTEAFF
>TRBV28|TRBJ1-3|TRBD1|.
TGTGCCAGCAGTTTCCGAGAGACAGGGATTGGAAACACCATATATTTT
CASSFRETGIGNTIYF
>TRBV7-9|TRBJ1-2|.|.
TGTGCCAGCAGCTTAGCGGGGGTATCCTATGGCTACACCTTC
CASSLAGVSYGYTF
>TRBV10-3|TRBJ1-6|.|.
TGTGCCATCAGGGAGGAGAACTCCTATAATTCACCCCTCCACTTT
CAIREENSYNSPLHF
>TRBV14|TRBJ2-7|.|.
TGTGCCAGCAGCATCCGGGCCAACCCGTACGAGCAGTACTTC
CASSIRANPYEQYF
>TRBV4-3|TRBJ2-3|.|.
TGCGCCAGCAGCCAAAAAAGGGGGGGACCTGGCACAGATACGCAGTATTTT
CASSQKRGGPGTDTQYF
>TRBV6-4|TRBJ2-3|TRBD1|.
TGTGCCAGCAGTGAAACAGGGGGTTCAGATACGCAGTATTTT
CASSETGGSDTQYF
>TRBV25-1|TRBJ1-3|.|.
TGTGCCAGCAGTGAATATAAAGGTAGCTCTGGAAACACCATATATTTT
CASSEYKGSSGNTIYF